This TCR beta chain came from a study of shared clonotypes between healthy human individuals. Study-wide findings and caveats: Against clonotypes common to all four donors, non-shared ones had lower generation probabilities. Generally, estimated richness proved larger in naive subsets than it did in memory subsets.

In the case of this clone: Its antigen is as yet unknown.

The assay was immunoSEQ multiplex PCR, and TCRdb's table has in-frame clones only and misses some. The data contain 2,500,000 or so clones, 80% to 95% of them singletons. Trimming cost V 6 bases and J 3 bases, with 15 bases left between them. The CDR3 loop spans 14 amino acids. CDR1 and CDR2 from the germline V gene are LNHDA and SQIVND (reference sequence). The TCR was taken from a man between 18 and 35 years old in good health. Some clones in this sample may be carry-over from other donors' samples. The chain links TRBV19 to TRBJ2-7; D is uncertain. Sequenced input: naive CD4+ T cells from PBMCs. Subset meaning: CD45RA+ positively selected. Written as DNA, the CDR3 is TGTGCCAGTAGCCAGGTGGCCTTAGGCTACGAGCAGTACTTC. Amino acid sequence: CASSQVALGYEQYF.